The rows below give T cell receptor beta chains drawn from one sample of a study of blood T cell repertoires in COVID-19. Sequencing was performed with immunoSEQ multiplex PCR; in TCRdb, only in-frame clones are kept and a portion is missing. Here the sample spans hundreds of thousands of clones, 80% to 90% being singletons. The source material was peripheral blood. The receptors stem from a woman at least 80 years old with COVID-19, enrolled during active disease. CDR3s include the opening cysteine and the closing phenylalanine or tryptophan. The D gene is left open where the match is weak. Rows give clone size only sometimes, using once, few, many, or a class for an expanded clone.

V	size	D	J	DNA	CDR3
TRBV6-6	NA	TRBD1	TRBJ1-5	TGTGCCAGCAGTCAGGGGGCGGGTCAGCCCCAGCATTTT	CASSQGAGQPQHF
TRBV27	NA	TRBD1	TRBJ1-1	TGTGCCAGCAACAGGGGCCTTGGGAGCACTGAAGCTTTCTTT	CASNRGLGSTEAFF
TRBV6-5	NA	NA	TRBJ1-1	TGTGCCAGTCTTCGGGGAGGGCTGGGGACTGAAGCTTTCTTT	CASLRGGLGTEAFF
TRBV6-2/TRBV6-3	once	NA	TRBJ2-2	TGTGCCAGCAGCCCCTTTTCAGGGTTCACCGGGGAGCTGTTTTTT	CASSPFSGFTGELFF
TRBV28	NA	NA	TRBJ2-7	TGTGCCAGCAGACCGAACAGGGTTCCAGACTACGAGCAGTACTTC	CASRPNRVPDYEQYF
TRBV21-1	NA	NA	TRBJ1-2	NA	CASSNWGLGTTFLFNYGYTF
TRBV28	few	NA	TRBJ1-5	TGTGCCAGCAGTTTAAGGGGGAAGGGCCAGCCCCAGCATTTT	CASSLRGKGQPQHF
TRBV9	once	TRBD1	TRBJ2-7	TGTGCCAGCAGCGAGGGGGCCGGGACAGGCGCCTACGAGCAGTACTTC	CASSEGAGTGAYEQYF
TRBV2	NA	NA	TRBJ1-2	TGTGCCAGCAGTGAAGCAAGGGGAAGTTACGGCTACACCTTC	CASSEARGSYGYTF
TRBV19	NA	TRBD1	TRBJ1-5	TGTGCCAGTAGTATGACAGGGGGCCCTCAGCCCCAGCATTTT	CASSMTGGPQPQHF
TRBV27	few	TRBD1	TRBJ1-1	TGTGCCAGCAGTTCTGGGACAGGGGGGGACGCTGAAGCTTTCTTT	CASSSGTGGDAEAFF
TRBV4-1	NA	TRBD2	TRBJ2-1	TGCGCCAGCAGCCAAGGGACTAGCGGGACCTTGGCCTTCTACAATGAGCAGTTCTTC	CASSQGTSGTLAFYNEQFF
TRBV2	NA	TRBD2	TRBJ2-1	TGTGCCAGCAGTTCCCTAGCGGGAGGCCAGTTCTTC	CASSSLAGGQFF
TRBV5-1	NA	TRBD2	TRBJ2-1	TGCGCCAGCAGCTTGGTCAGCGGGAGCTCCTACAATGAGCAGTTCTTC	CASSLVSGSSYNEQFF
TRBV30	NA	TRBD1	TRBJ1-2	TGTGCCTGGAGTCCCTTCGGGACAGGGGGTGGGAATGGCTACACCTTC	CAWSPFGTGGGNGYTF
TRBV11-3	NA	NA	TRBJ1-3	TGTGCCAGCAGCTTAGGGGCGCGTCCTGGAAACACCATATATTTT	CASSLGARPGNTIYF
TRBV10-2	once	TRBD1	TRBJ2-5	TGCGCCAGCAGTGAGTCCGGGACAGGGTCAGAGACCCAGTACTTC	CASSESGTGSETQYF
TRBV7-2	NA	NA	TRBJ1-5	TGTGCCAGCAGCTTATGGGGGAGGGCGGGGCAGCCCCAGCATTTT	CASSLWGRAGQPQHF
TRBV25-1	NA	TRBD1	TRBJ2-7	TGTGCCAGCTCCCGAGGGGGCTACCACGAGCAGTACTTC	CASSRGGYHEQYF
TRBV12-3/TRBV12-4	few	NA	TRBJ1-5	TGTGCCAGCGGTCACGGGAATCAGCCCCAGCATTTT	CASGHGNQPQHF
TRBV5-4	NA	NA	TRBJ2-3	TGTGCCAGCAGCTTGTCCGGGAGAGAGGATACGCAGTATTTT	CASSLSGREDTQYF
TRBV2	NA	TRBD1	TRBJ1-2	TGTGCCAGCAGAGGACAGGGGGCGGAGGGCTACACCTTC	CASRGQGAEGYTF
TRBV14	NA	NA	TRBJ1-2	TGTGCCAGCAGCCGACCGGACAGCCGGGGTGGCTACACCTTC	CASSRPDSRGGYTF
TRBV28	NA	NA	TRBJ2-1	TGTGCCAGCAGTAAAGAACTAGAGAGAAACGGTGAGCAGTTCTTC	CASSKELERNGEQFF